This TCR beta chain is from a study of spatial heterogeneity in lung cancer. Turning to the study itself: There were consistently more beta-chain sequences detected than alpha-chain sequences. Within raw reads, each unique TCR and UMI combination appeared on average more than ten times. The study's findings and limits: Tumor TCRs that were ubiquitous and expanded showed up in blood more at resection than follow-up.

Regarding time point: sample taken at primary tumor resection. Tumor, nontumor lung or frozen PBMC supplied whole RNA, sequenced without sorting. In regard to this clonotype: The antigen is unknown.

TCRdb passed the 5' RACE reads through MiXCR, listing each CDR3 protein once. The table lists more than 80,000 distinct CDR3 sequences, around 12% of them singletons, with over 40% in the top ten. The CDR3 is 15 residues long. The V end lost 4 bases, the J end lost 2 bases, and 15 bases lay between the germline ends. Germline V CDR1 and CDR2: MNHEY, SVGEGT. The source of this sequence is a male donor with early-stage non-small cell lung cancer. Sample: PBMCs, taken at surgery. The J gene is TRBJ2-7, the V gene TRBV6-2 or TRBV6-3; tentatively, D is TRBD1 or TRBD2 (5 bases each). The CDR3, as DNA: TGTGCCAGCAGTTCGCCCCGGGGCCCCACCTACGAGCAGTACTTC. This sequence encodes CASSSPRGPTYEQYF.